Below are 15 T cell receptor beta chains sequenced from a single sample in a study of blood T cells in healthy people across ages. Together with a sample-barcoded 5' primer, a J-beta primer mix was included in a second PCR lasting about 6 to 11 cycles. From the 5' RACE reads, TCRdb called clonotypes with MiXCR, one entry per CDR3 protein. The sample includes around 1.5 million distinct CDR3 sequences, about 35% of them seen just once. The sample was blood. The receptors here all came from a woman aged 30 to 39 in good health.

This chain uses TRBV4-1 with TRBJ2-5, with 7 bases that match TRBD2. Trimming took 4 bases from V and 2 from J; bases not matched to a gene: 10. Germline V gene sequence: CDR1 MGHRA, CDR2 YSYEKL. The CDR3 is 16 amino acids. CDR3 in DNA: TGCGCCAGCAGCCTTTCGGCTAGCGGTGTTCAAGAGACCCAGTACTTC. This encodes CASSLSASGVQETQYF.

The chain links TRBV20-1 to TRBJ1-6; no clear D gene. V was clipped by 3 bases and J by 2 bases, with 11 bases between them. The germline gives CDR1 DFQATT, CDR2 SNEGSKA (reference sequence). This CDR3 has 15 amino acids. The CDR3 region is CSASNMAAYNSPLHF. CDR3 DNA: TGCAGTGCTAGTAACATGGCAGCCTATAATTCACCCCTCCACTTT.

This clonotype was seen a handful of times. V usage is TRBV25-1 and J usage is TRBJ2-7, with D perhaps TRBD2 (6 bases). V was trimmed by 5 bases and J by 6 bases, leaving 26 bases between them. Germline V gene data show CDR1 as MGHDK and CDR2 as SYGVNS. The CDR3 sequence is 17 residues long. This chain's CDR3 is CASSTLGSGRPASEQYF. The CDR3 DNA follows: TGTGCCAGCAGTACCCTCGGGAGCGGAAGACCTGCCTCCGAGCAGTACTTC.

The V and J genes are TRBV12-3 or TRBV12-4 and TRBJ2-5, with no clear D. V lost 5 bases and J lost 3, with 13 bases in between. CDR3 size: 14 residues. CDR3 protein: CASSGGQEKETQYF. For the CDR3, the DNA is TGTGCCAGCAGTGGCGGCCAGGAAAAAGAGACCCAGTACTTC.

This clonotype showed up just a few times. The chain has TRBV7-6 and TRBJ2-4; 7 nucleotides line up with TRBD2. The end of the DNA aligns better with TRBJ2-5, so the J call may be wrong. Germline CDR1 is SGHVS and CDR2 is FNYEAQ. The CDR3 is 13 amino acids. The CDR3 sequence: CASSLAGGRTQYF. In nucleotides, the CDR3 is TGTGCCAGCAGCTTAGCGGGGGGGAGGACCCAGTACTTC.

The chain employs TRBV28 and TRBJ2-3, with 14 bases aligning to TRBD2. The CDR3 spans 18 residues. The germline CDR1 and CDR2 sequences are MDHEN and SYDVKM. Germline trimming cut 5 bases from V and 2 bases from J; bases unmatched to any gene: 9. This chain's CDR3 is CASSLILTSGRDTDTQYF. In DNA form, the CDR3 reads TGTGCCAGCAGTCTAATCCTGACTAGCGGGAGGGACACAGATACGCAGTATTTT.

In this sample, this clonotype turned up a few times. This chain links TRBV9 with TRBJ2-7; 7 nucleotides line up with TRBD2. Trimming cost V 0 bases and J 1 base; bases outside gene matches: 4. CDR1 is SGDLS, CDR2 YYNGEE, per germline. This CDR3 is built from 15 residues. The CDR3 spells CASSVGARESYEQYF. CDR3 nucleotide sequence: TGTGCCAGCAGCGTAGGTGCGCGGGAGTCCTACGAGCAGTACTTC.

This clonotype was counted many times. The CDR3 protein is CSGGSEETQYF. For the CDR3, the DNA is TGCAGCGGGGGGAGTGAAGAGACCCAGTACTTC. This chain uses TRBV29-1 with TRBJ2-5; D tentatively reads TRBD1 or TRBD2 (5 bases each). The CDR3 is 11 residues long. Per the germline V gene, CDR1 is SQVTM and CDR2 is ANQGSEA. V was clipped by 7 bases and J by 3 bases, with 9 bases between them. The full variable domain, with the rest looked up from reference TRBV29-1 and TRBJ2-5, is SAVISQKPSRDICQRGTSLTIQCQVDSQVTMMFWYRQQPGQSLTLIATANQGSEATYESGFVIDKFPISRPNLTFSTLTVSNMSPEDSSIYLCSGGSEETQYFGPGTRLLVL.

The CDR3 sequence is CASRLTGGAYNEQFF. CDR3 nucleotide sequence: TGTGCCAGCAGGCTAACAGGGGGCGCGTACAATGAGCAGTTCTTC. The chain couples TRBV12-3 or TRBV12-4 to TRBJ2-1; 9 bases align to TRBD1. This CDR3 comprises 15 residues. The junction had 7 bases not matched to a gene; V was cut back by 6 bases and J by 4 bases.

This clonotype is a singleton in its sample. The V call is TRBV12-3 or TRBV12-4, the J call TRBJ2-7; perhaps TRBD2 as D (6 bases). The CDR3 is 12 residues long. V was shortened by 11 bases and J by 0 bases, with 11 bases between the two germline ends. The CDR3 protein is CARGRGSYEQYF. In DNA, the CDR3 is TGTGCCCGCGGGCGGGGCTCCTACGAGCAGTACTTC.

The chain couples TRBV7-9 to TRBJ2-3; D is possibly TRBD2 (5 bases). The germline V gene has CDR1 SEHNR and CDR2 FQNEAQ (reference sequence). Trimming took 10 bases from V and 6 from J, leaving 17 bases between them. The CDR3 consists of 13 residues. For the CDR3, the DNA is TGTGCCATCCACTGGGCCCGCGGGGATACGCAGTATTTT. Amino acids: CAIHWARGDTQYF.

This clonotype was seen many times. The chain is built from TRBV10-3 and TRBJ2-4; 7 bases are a match to TRBD1. There are 14 residues in the CDR3. V trimming: 0 bases; J trimming: 5 bases; junction bases outside the gene matches: 1. Per the germline V gene, CDR1 is ENHRY and CDR2 is SYGVKD. CDR3 sequence reads: CAISESTGENIQYF. The CDR3 nucleotides are TGTGCCATCAGTGAGTCCACAGGGGAAAACATTCAGTACTTC.

The genes are TRBV3-1 and TRBJ1-2, with 8 bases fitting TRBD1. This CDR3 region has 14 residues. The ends lost 2 bases at V and 8 bases at J; junction bases unmatched: 7. Germline CDR1 reads LGHDT; CDR2 reads YNNKEL (reference sequence). Here the CDR3 reads CASSQTTGDRGYTF. CDR3 nucleotide sequence: TGTGCCAGCAGCCAAACGACAGGGGACCGGGGCTACACCTTC.

This clonotype has just a few counts. The V and J genes are TRBV20-1 and TRBJ2-7; D perhaps matches TRBD2 (7 bases). Germline V CDR1 and CDR2: DFQATT, SNEGSKA (reference sequence). V dropped 0 bases and J dropped 4 bases, with 19 bases sitting between them. CDR3 length: 16 residues. The CDR3 DNA reads TGCAGTGCTAGAGATCGACGTTACAGGGAGGGGTACGAGCAGTACTTC. Protein product: CSARDRRYREGYEQYF.

CDR3 sequence reads: CASSGGGDRYGYTF. Written as DNA, the CDR3 is TGTGCCAGCTCAGGTGGGGGCGACCGCTATGGCTACACCTTC. The chain carries TRBV18 and TRBJ1-2; tentatively, D is TRBD1 (6 bases). With 5 bases removed from V and 4 bases from J, the gap between germline ends came to 14 bases. The CDR3 runs 14 residues. Germline CDR1 KGHSH, CDR2 LQKENI.